The 11 T cell receptor beta chains listed next were all sequenced from one sample in a study of identical twins. TCRdb recomputed calls from the 5' RACE reads with MiXCR, one row per CDR3 protein. The sample lists about 520,000 distinct CDR3 sequences; approximately 22% were seen once. This sample was also put to use in a study of T cells expressing NK-cell markers.

Material for sequencing was CD4+ T cells sorted from blood. The receptors here all came from a woman in her late teens or twenties in good health.

This clonotype turned up a few times. V is TRBV24-1 and J is TRBJ2-1; tentatively, D is TRBD1 or TRBD2 (6 bases each). CDR1 is KGHDR, CDR2 SFDVKD, per germline. Trimming removed 4 bases at V and 7 bases at J, with 13 bases between. The CDR3 extends over 14 amino acids. The CDR3 sequence is CATSERGARNEQFF. The CDR3 DNA follows: TGTGCCACCAGTGAGAGGGGGGCGCGAAATGAGCAGTTCTTC.

The gene calls are TRBV9 and TRBJ2-2; the D is unclear. Germline CDR1 SGDLS, CDR2 YYNGEE. The CDR3 loop spans 14 amino acids. Trimming left V 0 bases short and J 7 bases short, with 10 bases between. Here the CDR3 reads CASSVGHGGGELFF. CDR3 DNA: TGTGCCAGCAGCGTAGGCCACGGTGGCGGGGAGCTGTTTTTT.

This rearrangement joins TRBV20-1 to TRBJ2-1; a possible D gene is TRBD1 (5 bases). The CDR3 has 12 amino acids. Trimming pared 0 bases from V and 9 bases from J, leaving 9 bases between. Germline CDR1 reads DFQATT; CDR2 reads SNEGSKA (reference sequence). CDR3 region: CSARDNRGEQFF. In DNA form, the CDR3 reads TGCAGTGCTAGAGATAATAGGGGTGAGCAGTTCTTC.

This chain uses TRBV6-2 or TRBV6-3 with TRBJ2-7; 9 positions agree with TRBD2. The CDR3 runs 13 residues. Trimming removed 7 bases from V and 0 bases from J; junction bases left unmatched: 1. CDR1 is MNHEY, CDR2 SVGEGT, per germline. The CDR3 region has the DNA TGTGCCAGCATTAGCGGGAGCTCCTACGAGCAGTACTTC. It translates to CASISGSSYEQYF.

There are a few counts of this clonotype. This chain joins TRBV12-3 or TRBV12-4 and TRBJ2-1, with a possible D match to TRBD2 (6 bases). Trimming removed 5 bases at V and 6 bases at J, with 11 bases between. The CDR3 extends over 13 amino acids. The CDR3 bases are TGTGCCAGCAGTCGACTAGGCCCCAATGAGCAGTTCTTC. Its translation is CASSRLGPNEQFF.

This clonotype was seen ten or more times. J is TRBJ2-2 and V is TRBV6-2 or TRBV6-3, with 9 bases that match TRBD2. Trimming at V came to 7 bases and at J to 7 bases, leaving 7 bases not matched to a gene. This CDR3 region has 14 residues. The germline V gene encodes CDR1 MNHEY and CDR2 SVGEGT. This CDR3 is CASTESGRYGELFF. The DNA for the CDR3 is TGTGCCAGCACCGAAAGCGGGAGGTACGGGGAGCTGTTTTTT.

This clonotype occurred a few times. The genes are TRBV10-3 and TRBJ2-1, with 7 bases lining up with TRBD2. The CDR3 has 11 amino acids. V dropped 7 bases and J dropped 9; count of bases not matched to a gene: 3. Per the germline V gene, CDR1 is ENHRY and CDR2 is SYGVKD. CDR3 amino acids: CAIKRDLEQFF. The CDR3 coding sequence is TGTGCCATCAAGCGGGACCTTGAGCAGTTCTTC.

This chain links TRBV7-9 with TRBJ1-2; 7 nucleotides agree with TRBD1. There are 13 residues in the CDR3. V lost 9 bases, J lost 6 bases, and 10 bases stayed unmatched. Germline CDR1 is SEHNR and CDR2 is FQNEAQ (reference sequence). CDR3 protein: CARSPGQGDGYTF. CDR3 nucleotide sequence: TGTGCCAGGAGCCCCGGGCAGGGGGATGGCTACACCTTC.

The rearrangement uses TRBV12-3 or TRBV12-4 and TRBJ1-4; TRBD1 aligns across 7 bases. V gave up 3 bases and J gave up 8 bases; unmatched junction bases: 9. This CDR3 region has 15 residues. Written as DNA, the CDR3 is TGTGCCAGCAGTTTGAGTGCAGGGGGTCGCGAAAAACTGTTTTTT. It yields the protein CASSLSAGGREKLFF.

This clonotype was detected a few times. This chain uses TRBV5-1 with TRBJ2-3; 8 bases map to TRBD2. The germline V gene has CDR1 SGHRS and CDR2 YFSETQ. This CDR3 spans 16 amino acids. The V segment lost 3 bases and the J segment 5 bases; nucleotides outside the gene matches: 11. CDR3 in DNA: TGCGCCAGCAGCTCCCTTCAAGCGGGAGCCTTAGATACGCAGTATTTT. It translates to CASSSLQAGALDTQYF.

The gene calls are TRBV20-1 and TRBJ2-7; D is perhaps TRBD1 (5 bases). Germline V gene sequence: CDR1 DFQATT, CDR2 SNEGSKA (reference sequence). The V and J ends lost 0 bases and 4 bases respectively, with 13 bases between them. The CDR3 length is 14 residues. The DNA of the CDR3 is TGCAGTGCTAGAGATCGGCAGGGCGGTTACGAGCAGTACTTC. Its translation is CSARDRQGGYEQYF.